This entry lists 26 T cell receptor beta chains sequenced from one sample in a study of control samples from healthy donors and cancer patients. This table comes from immunoSEQ multiplex PCR, and its TCRdb copy is limited to in-frame clones, with some not included. Altogether 350,000 to 450,000 clones are present, 90% being singletons, with the ten largest covering 5.5% to 7.5%. The sample consisted of PBMCs. These receptors all come from a man in his forties or fifties with head and neck cancer.

This clone has a handful of counts. The rearrangement joins TRBV7-8 to TRBJ2-1; 7 nucleotides line up with TRBD1. The J segment lost 9 bases and the V segment lost 5 bases, leaving 7 bases of the junction unmatched. This CDR3 has 13 residues. Germline V CDR1 and CDR2: SGHVS, FQNEAQ. The CDR3 is CASSTTGAGEQFF. The CDR3 nucleotides are TGTGCCAGCAGCACTACAGGGGCCGGTGAGCAGTTCTTC.

V and J are TRBV27 and TRBJ2-7; tentatively, D is TRBD1 (6 bases). Germline CDR1 reads MNHEY; CDR2 reads SMNVEV (reference sequence). V lost 6 bases and J lost 3, with 15 bases in between. The CDR3 totals 14 residues. Here the CDR3 DNA reads TGTGCCAGCAGCCAGGGGTTGCATGGCTACGAGCAGTACTTC. Translating it yields CASSQGLHGYEQYF.

The rearrangement uses TRBV28 and TRBJ2-7; a possible D gene is TRBD1 (6 bases). CDR1 and CDR2 (germline): MDHEN, SYDVKM. Between the trimmed V and J ends, which lost 7 bases and 2 bases, there was a span of 18 bases. The CDR3 contains 15 residues. The CDR3 loop reads CASNSGALNPYEQYF. CDR3 DNA: TGTGCCAGCAACTCAGGGGCCCTCAACCCCTACGAGCAGTACTTC.

The chain recombines TRBV25-1 with TRBJ1-6; the D gene is possibly TRBD1 (6 bases). The length of the CDR3 is 15 residues. Trimming took 4 bases from V and 4 from J, leaving 11 bases between them. CDR1 and CDR2 (germline): MGHDK, SYGVNS. The CDR3 DNA reads TGTGCCAGCAGTGTGACAGGCGGATATAATTCACCCCTCCACTTT. Encoded protein: CASSVTGGYNSPLHF.

V is TRBV6-5 and J is TRBJ1-1; D perhaps matches TRBD1 (5 bases). The CDR3 loop spans 13 amino acids. The V end was cut by 5 bases, the J end by 1 base, with 8 bases between. Germline CDR1 reads MNHEY; CDR2 reads SVGAGI. The CDR3 here is CASSHTGNTEAFF. The CDR3 DNA follows: TGTGCCAGCAGTCATACAGGGAACACTGAAGCTTTCTTT.

This clone was picked up a small number of times. The chain combines TRBV9 with TRBJ2-3, with 9 bases aligning to TRBD2. The germline V gene has CDR1 SGDLS and CDR2 YYNGEE. Trimming cost V 0 bases and J 1 base; bases outside gene matches: 12. The CDR3 loop spans 19 amino acids. The DNA of the CDR3 is TGTGCCAGCAGCGTAGCGGGACTAGCCTCCCCCCGAGGCACAGATACGCAGTATTTT. Translation gives CASSVAGLASPRGTDTQYF.

This clone was picked up one time. This chain joins TRBV3-1 (or the pseudogene TRBV3-2) and TRBJ2-5; D is unclear. This CDR3 comprises 15 residues. CDR1 and CDR2 from the germline V gene are LGHDT and YNNKEL (reference sequence). V was shortened by 0 bases and J by 5 bases, with 13 bases between the two germline ends. The CDR3 spells CASSQDGYVFETQYF. For the CDR3, the DNA is TGTGCCAGCAGCCAAGATGGCTATGTTTTTGAGACCCAGTACTTC.

The V and J genes are TRBV29-1 and TRBJ1-2; D is uncertain. Deletions cut 7 bases from V and 3 bases from J, with 9 bases between. The CDR3 length is 11 residues. In germline, CDR1 is SQVTM, CDR2 ANQGSEA. CDR3 in amino acids: CSDGSDYGYTF. The CDR3 DNA is TGCAGCGATGGGAGTGACTATGGCTACACCTTC.

The V and J genes are TRBV7-8 and TRBJ1-4; D gene unclear. This CDR3 comprises 14 residues. Germline V gives CDR1 SGHVS, CDR2 FQNEAQ. Deletions cut 3 bases from V and 7 bases from J, with 12 bases between. CDR3 residues: CASSFGPEREKLFF. Written as DNA, the CDR3 is TGTGCCAGCAGCTTCGGCCCAGAACGTGAAAAACTGTTTTTT.

The CDR3 region is CASSLRGRGTEAFF. The CDR3 nucleotides read TGTGCCAGCAGTTTACGTGGTAGGGGCACTGAAGCTTTCTTT. The chain recombines TRBV27 with TRBJ1-1, with D perhaps TRBD1 (5 bases). This CDR3 has 14 amino acids. V dropped 2 bases and J dropped 4 bases, with 11 bases sitting between them. CDR1 MNHEY and CDR2 SMNVEV come from the germline V gene (reference sequence).

Written as DNA, the CDR3 is TGCAGTGCTAGTGTGATTGGGACACAAGCTAACTATGGCTACACCTTC. Protein: CSASVIGTQANYGYTF. This chain uses TRBV20-1 with TRBJ1-2; possible D gene TRBD1, 6 bases. The CDR3 is 16 amino acids. Trimming cost V 3 bases and J 0 bases, with 17 bases left between them. From germline, CDR1 is DFQATT and CDR2 SNEGSKA (reference sequence).

This sequence joins TRBV27 and TRBJ2-3, with a tentative D call TRBD2 (6 bases). From germline, CDR1 is MNHEY and CDR2 SMNVEV (reference sequence). The CDR3 has 13 residues. The V end was cut by 6 bases, the J end by 3 bases, with 10 bases between. Here the CDR3 DNA reads TGTGCCAGCAGGACGGGGACTACAGATACGCAGTATTTT. This sequence encodes CASRTGTTDTQYF.

The chain links TRBV10-1 to TRBJ2-3; 11 nucleotides agree with TRBD2. The germline CDR1 and CDR2 sequences are WNHNN and SYGVQD (reference sequence). There are 15 residues in the CDR3. Trimming at V came to 6 bases and at J to 4 bases, leaving 6 bases not matched to a gene. Here the CDR3 DNA reads TGCGCCAGCAGAAAGACTAGCGGGGTCGCAGATACGCAGTATTTT. The encoded protein is CASRKTSGVADTQYF.

The gene calls are TRBV30 and TRBJ1-3; TRBD1 might be the D (5 bases). V was shortened by 2 bases and J by 0 bases, with 8 bases between the two germline ends. The CDR3 is 14 residues long. Germline V gene data show CDR1 as GTSNPN and CDR2 as SVGIG (reference sequence). This chain's CDR3 is CAWSPTVSGNTIYF. The DNA of the CDR3 is TGTGCCTGGAGTCCGACAGTCTCTGGAAACACCATATATTTT.

The chain uses TRBV28 and TRBJ2-3; 11 nucleotides align to TRBD2. Germline V gene data show CDR1 as MDHEN and CDR2 as SYDVKM. V trimming: 7 bases; J trimming: 4 bases; junction bases outside the gene matches: 7. The CDR3 is 15 residues long. This CDR3 reads CASTTSGRVADTQYF. The CDR3 nucleotides are TGTGCCAGCACTACTAGCGGGAGAGTCGCAGATACGCAGTATTTT.

The genes are TRBV6-1 and TRBJ1-3; the match to TRBD1 covers 7 bases. With 2 bases clipped from V and 8 bases from J, the junction kept 9 bases outside the gene matches. CDR1 and CDR2 (germline): MNHNS, SASEGT. This CDR3 is built from 15 residues. The CDR3 region is CASSELITQGDTIYF. The CDR3 DNA reads as TGTGCCAGCAGTGAACTCATTACTCAGGGGGACACCATATATTTT.

CDR3: CASSQTGGEYNEQFF. DNA of the CDR3: TGTGCCAGCAGCCAGACAGGGGGCGAATACAATGAGCAGTTCTTC. The chain combines TRBV7-9 with TRBJ2-1; 10 bases are a match to TRBD1. Germline-derived CDR1 and CDR2 are SEHNR and FQNEAQ (reference sequence). J was trimmed by 4 bases and V by 5 bases; bases with no gene match: 5. The CDR3 runs 15 residues.

The V call is TRBV6-6, the J call TRBJ2-4; D is perhaps TRBD1 (7 bases). V lost 5 bases and J 1 base, leaving 12 bases between the germline ends. Germline loops: CDR1 MNHNY, CDR2 SVGAGI (reference sequence). This CDR3 has 15 residues. The CDR3 loop reads CASSPGGLAKNIQYF. The CDR3 nucleotides read TGTGCCAGCAGTCCAGGGGGGTTGGCCAAAAACATTCAGTACTTC.

The chain joins TRBV6-5 to TRBJ1-4; tentative D call: TRBD1 (6 bases). Trimming stripped 6 bases from V and 8 bases from J, with 19 bases between. Germline CDR1 is MNHEY and CDR2 is SVGAGI. This CDR3 has 15 amino acids. The CDR3 is CASRLDRSNGEKLFF. The DNA of the CDR3 is TGTGCCAGCAGGCTAGACAGGTCGAACGGGGAAAAACTGTTTTTT.

The rearrangement joins TRBV3-1 (or the pseudogene TRBV3-2) to TRBJ1-2, with TRBD1 matching 11 bases. CDR1 and CDR2 (germline): LGHDT, YNNKEL (reference sequence). This CDR3 region has 15 residues. The V gene end was trimmed by 4 bases and the J gene end by 2 bases; junction bases not matched to a gene: 3. The CDR3 reads CASSPGTGGNYGYTF. CDR3 coding DNA: TGTGCCAGCAGCCCCGGGACAGGGGGGAACTATGGCTACACCTTC.

V gene TRBV5-1 combines with J gene TRBJ2-7; D possibly matches TRBD1 or TRBD2 (7 bases each). CDR3 length: 15 residues. Trimming shortened V by 4 bases and J by 5 bases, and 19 bases separated the two germline ends. CDR1 is SGHRS, CDR2 YFSETQ, per germline. The CDR3 bases are TGCGCCAGCAGCCATCGTCGGGGGGACAGTGACGAGCAGTACTTC. Protein: CASSHRRGDSDEQYF.

This chain links TRBV5-6 with TRBJ2-1; the match to TRBD2 covers 9 bases. The V and J ends lost 0 bases and 15 bases, in that order; junction bases with no gene match: 7. The length of the CDR3 is 13 residues. Germline CDR1 and CDR2: SGHDT and YYEEEE. CDR3 sequence reads: CASSLGPSGAPFF. CDR3 sequence (DNA): TGTGCCAGCAGCTTGGGGCCTAGCGGGGCACCGTTCTTC. Full variable domain (rest looked up from reference TRBV5-6 and TRBJ2-1): DAGVTQSPTHLIKTRGQQVTLRCSPKSGHDTVSWYQQALGQGPQFIFQYYEEEERQRGNFPDRFSGHQFPNYSSELNVNALLLGDSALYLCASSLGPSGAPFFGPGTRLTVL.

This sequence joins TRBV7-3 and TRBJ2-7, with 11 nucleotides matching TRBD2. With 5 bases clipped from V and 3 bases from J, the junction kept 3 bases outside the gene matches. CDR3 size: 14 residues. Germline V gene sequence: CDR1 SGHTA, CDR2 FQGTGA. CDR3 DNA: TGTGCCAGCAGCCCTAGCGGGAGGAACTACGAGCAGTACTTC. Its translation is CASSPSGRNYEQYF. The whole variable domain, remainder taken from reference TRBV7-3 and TRBJ2-7, is GAGVSQTPSNKVTEKGKYVELRCDPISGHTALYWYRQSLGQGPEFLIYFQGTGAADDSGLPNDRFFAVRPEGSVSTLKIQRTERGDSAVYLCASSPSGRNYEQYFGPGTRLTVT.

V usage is TRBV19 and J usage is TRBJ2-7, with D perhaps TRBD1 or TRBD2 (5 bases each). The CDR3 sequence is 16 residues long. CDR1 LNHDA and CDR2 SQIVND come from the germline V gene (reference sequence). V was trimmed by 0 bases and J by 6 bases, leaving 18 bases between them. The CDR3, as DNA: TGTGCCAGTAGTATAGATGTCCCCCCGGGACCCGGCGAGCAGTACTTC. This codes for CASSIDVPPGPGEQYF.

The genes are TRBV20-1 and TRBJ2-3; 9 bases line up with TRBD2. Germline V lookup: CDR1 DFQATT, CDR2 SNEGSKA (reference sequence). V lost 4 bases and J lost 2; bases outside the gene matches: 7. This CDR3 is 15 amino acids long. The CDR3 here is CSATEREAITDTQYF. The CDR3 DNA reads as TGCAGTGCTACTGAGCGGGAGGCCATCACAGATACGCAGTATTTT.

The chain has TRBV7-6 and TRBJ1-2; TRBD1 matches 11 bases. Germline loops: CDR1 SGHVS, CDR2 FNYEAQ. This CDR3 spans 16 amino acids. Trimming at V came to 5 bases and at J to 4 bases, leaving 9 bases not matched to a gene. The CDR3 region is CASSPEGQGAGYGYTF. CDR3 DNA: TGTGCCAGCAGCCCCGAAGGACAGGGGGCAGGCTATGGCTACACCTTC.